The sequence of this T cell receptor (beta chain) was determined in a study of monozygotic twins with inflammatory bowel disease. The germline CDR1 and CDR2 sequences are SGDLS and YYNGEE. CDR3 length: 15 amino acids. Template switching introduced UMIs that contain a 6-nucleotide sample barcode. TCRdb re-called the 5' RACE reads; one entry per CDR3 protein, DNA not given. The repertoire table contains approximately 420,000 distinct CDR3 sequences. A note on this clonotype: As yet, its antigen is unknown.

Points from the study as a whole: Against healthy co-twins, IBD patients had lower TCRbeta diversity (measured by inverse Simpson). Resolution of different T cell subtypes was not achieved.

The receptor was derived from a human donor with ulcerative colitis or Crohn's disease, or a healthy co-twin of an affected twin (not recorded which). The chain couples TRBV9 to TRBJ2-3. Sequencing was done on a sample of blood. The CDR3 sequence is CASSTEQGVADTQYF.